This is a list of T cell receptor beta chains from one sample in a study of cytomegalovirus exposure and HLA in healthy donors. The method was immunoSEQ multiplex PCR; TCRdb's version includes in-frame clones alone and lacks a portion of them. The repertoire holds more than 85,000 clones, less than 80% seen once, with less than 9.5% in the top ten. The sequenced material came from PBMCs. The origin of the receptors is a woman aged 45-59 years in good health and CMV-seropositive. CDR3s include the opening cysteine and the closing phenylalanine or tryptophan. Fields, in order: D gene, J gene, V gene, CDR3 length, clone size, CDR3 protein, CDR3 DNA. The D gene is left open where the match is weak. Some rows have no size entry. The others give once, few or many, or a class for an expanded clone.

NA TRBJ1-1 TRBV10-3 12 once CAISAEMTEAFF TGTGCCATCAGCGCCGAGATGACTGAAGCTTTCTTT
TRBD2 TRBJ2-7 TRBV7-9 13 NA CATDSGERYEQYF TGTGCCACCGATAGCGGGGAACGGTACGAGCAGTACTTC
NA TRBJ1-1 TRBV2 13 NA CASSEYSVTEAFF TGTGCCAGCAGTGAATATTCGGTCACTGAAGCTTTCTTT
TRBD2 TRBJ2-1 TRBV5-1 15 NA CASFQAGSSYNEQFF TGCGCCAGCTTCCAAGCGGGGAGCTCCTACAATGAGCAGTTCTTC
TRBD2 TRBJ2-5 TRBV5-1 16 NA CASSSRLAGEGETQYF TGCGCCAGCAGCTCGAGACTAGCGGGAGAGGGGGAGACCCAGTACTTC
NA TRBJ2-7 TRBV5-1 13 NA CASSFGDTSEQYF TGCGCCAGCAGCTTCGGGGACACATCCGAGCAGTACTTC
NA TRBJ2-3 TRBV19 17 NA CASSMSGQILSTDTQYF TGTGCCAGTAGTATGAGCGGACAGATCCTTAGCACAGATACGCAGTATTTT
NA TRBJ2-7 TRBV29-1 11 once CSVEDPQKQYF TGCAGCGTTGAAGACCCCCAGAAGCAGTACTTC
NA TRBJ2-7 TRBV5-1 13 once CASSLAPPYEQYF TGCGCCAGCAGCTTGGCCCCTCCTTACGAGCAGTACTTC
TRBD2 TRBJ2-1 TRBV5-1 15 few CASSLEGGSYNEQFF TGCGCCAGCAGCTTGGAGGGCGGGAGCTACAATGAGCAGTTCTTC
TRBD2 TRBJ2-3 TRBV27 16 NA CASSSGGLMFTDTQYF TGTGCCAGCAGCTCGGGGGGACTTATGTTCACAGATACGCAGTATTTT
TRBD2 TRBJ2-1 TRBV7-9 15 NA CASSPTSGPYNEQFF TGTGCCAGCAGCCCGACTAGCGGGCCCTACAATGAGCAGTTCTTC
NA TRBJ2-7 TRBV7-2 14 NA CASSVGGVTYEQYF TGTGCCAGCAGTGTAGGGGGAGTTACCTACGAGCAGTACTTC
NA TRBJ1-5 TRBV4-3 14 few CASSQEGGNQPQHF TGCGCCAGCAGCCAAGAGGGAGGGAATCAGCCCCAGCATTTT
NA TRBJ2-5 TRBV10-2 12 once CASSAGKETQYF TGCGCCAGCAGTGCAGGGAAAGAGACCCAGTACTTC
TRBD1 TRBJ2-5 TRBV19 17 NA CASSPETGTGLQETQYF TGTGCCAGTAGTCCAGAAACCGGGACAGGGCTTCAAGAGACCCAGTACTTC
TRBD1 TRBJ2-7 TRBV18 14 NA CASSPRQGASEQYF TGTGCCAGCTCACCGAGACAGGGGGCGAGCGAGCAGTACTTC
NA TRBJ2-3 TRBV2 13 NA CASKGLSTDTQYF TGTGCCAGCAAGGGGCTCTCCACAGATACGCAGTATTTT
NA TRBJ2-1 TRBV6-5 14 NA CASSYPLAGSEQFF TGTGCCAGCAGTTACCCGCTAGCCGGTAGTGAGCAGTTCTTC
TRBD1 TRBJ1-1 TRBV7-9 14 NA CASSPGGLNTEAFF TGTGCCAGCAGCCCAGGGGGATTGAACACTGAAGCTTTCTTT
NA TRBJ2-7 TRBV14 15 once CASSQGRGKGYEQYF TGTGCCAGCAGCCAAGGAAGGGGGAAGGGTTACGAGCAGTACTTC
NA TRBJ1-5 TRBV19 15 NA CASSIFVAGNQPQHF TGTGCCAGTAGTATCTTCGTGGCAGGGAATCAGCCCCAGCATTTT
NA TRBJ1-3 TRBV7-2 14 NA CASSLFSSGNTIYF TGTGCCAGCAGCTTATTCAGCTCTGGAAACACCATATATTTT
NA TRBJ2-1 TRBV5-1 11 NA CASSLAGEQFF TGCGCCAGCAGCTTGGCGGGAGAGCAGTTCTTC
TRBD2 TRBJ2-1 TRBV7-2 16 NA CASSLVGGGSGNEQFF TGTGCCAGCAGCTTAGTCGGGGGGGGGAGTGGCAATGAGCAGTTCTTC
NA TRBJ2-4 TRBV12-2 20 NA CASRLDGRVTVSLLKNIQYF TGTGCAAGTCGCTTAGACGGTCGAGTAACGGTGTCCCTTTTGAAAAACATTCAGTACTTC
TRBD2 TRBJ2-3 TRBV4-2 19 NA CASSQVWLAGETSTDTQYF TGTGCCAGCAGCCAAGTGTGGCTAGCGGGAGAAACTAGCACAGATACGCAGTATTTT
TRBD2 TRBJ2-7 TRBV14 15 NA CASSAFGTSYYEQYF TGTGCCAGCAGCGCATTCGGGACTAGCTACTACGAGCAGTACTTC
TRBD2 TRBJ2-7 TRBV9 15 NA CASSGDSGRPHEQYF TGTGCCAGCAGCGGGGATAGCGGGAGACCCCACGAGCAGTACTTC
NA TRBJ2-3 TRBV9 13 few CASSSFQSDTQYF TGTGCCAGCAGCTCGTTCCAGTCAGATACGCAGTATTTT
NA TRBJ2-5 TRBV7-2 14 NA CASSPTGSRETQYF TGTGCCAGCAGCCCCACAGGGTCCCGAGAGACCCAGTACTTC
TRBD1 TRBJ1-1 TRBV6-1 13 NA CASSAERDSEAFF TGTGCCAGCAGTGCGGAACGGGACAGTGAAGCTTTCTTT
NA TRBJ2-7 TRBV7-9 14 NA CASSLAGLTYEQYF TGTGCCAGCAGCTTGGCGGGACTCACTTACGAGCAGTACTTC
TRBD1 TRBJ2-7 TRBV7-2 17 NA CASSSPRGGQGAYEQYF TGTGCCAGCAGCTCTCCCAGGGGAGGACAGGGGGCCTACGAGCAGTACTTC
NA TRBJ1-2 TRBV29-1 13 NA CSVWRDYNYGYTF TGCAGCGTTTGGAGAGATTATAACTATGGCTACACCTTC
NA TRBJ1-6 TRBV27 16 NA CASSLNRNPHNSPLHF TGTGCCAGCAGCTTAAACAGGAACCCTCATAATTCACCCCTCCACTTT
NA TRBJ2-5 TRBV2 14 NA CASSGVGGWETQYF TGTGCCAGCAGTGGTGTTGGAGGATGGGAGACCCAGTACTTC
NA TRBJ1-4 TRBV5-1 14 NA CASSLEGLGEKLFF TGCGCCAGCAGCTTGGAGGGGTTAGGTGAAAAACTGTTTTTT
NA TRBJ1-5 TRBV10-1 15 NA CASQRGGEGDQPQHF TGCGCCAGCCAGAGGGGAGGGGAAGGGGATCAGCCCCAGCATTTT
TRBD2 TRBJ2-3 TRBV5-1 17 few CASSLTSGGAGADTQYF TGCGCCAGCAGCCTGACTAGCGGGGGGGCAGGGGCAGATACGCAGTATTTT
TRBD2 TRBJ2-1 TRBV5-1 14 few CASRGGGNYNEQFF TGCGCCAGCAGGGGCGGGGGGAACTACAATGAGCAGTTCTTC
TRBD1 TRBJ1-6 TRBV27 14 NA CASRAGTGTSPLHF TGTGCCAGCAGAGCCGGGACAGGGACCTCACCCCTCCACTTT
TRBD2 TRBJ2-7 TRBV6-4 14 NA CASTDPGGDYEQYF TGTGCCAGCACCGACCCGGGAGGAGATTACGAGCAGTACTTC
TRBD1 TRBJ2-5 TRBV15 13 NA CATRGGGQETQYF TGTGCCACCAGAGGGGGCGGCCAAGAGACCCAGTACTTC
NA TRBJ2-4 TRBV5-4 13 NA CASSLEQNNIQYF TGTGCCAGCAGCTTGGAACAGAATAACATTCAGTACTTC
TRBD2 TRBJ2-5 TRBV7-2 15 NA CASSLTSGYQETQYF TGTGCCAGCAGCTTAACTAGCGGGTACCAAGAGACCCAGTACTTC
NA TRBJ2-7 TRBV6-5 13 NA CASSYRGNYEQYF TGTGCCAGCAGTTACAGGGGTAACTACGAGCAGTACTTC
TRBD1 TRBJ2-7 TRBV5-1 15 NA CASSWTSGTAYEQYF TGCGCCAGCAGCTGGACCTCCGGGACAGCATACGAGCAGTACTTC
NA TRBJ2-7 TRBV5-1 12 few CASSLGGYEQYF TGCGCCAGCAGCTTGGGGGGCTACGAGCAGTACTTC
NA TRBJ2-2 TRBV18 14 NA CASSPAQNTGELFF TGTGCCAGCTCACCAGCACAGAACACCGGGGAGCTGTTTTTT
NA TRBJ2-2 TRBV9 15 NA CASSGDRTPTRELFF TGTGCCAGCAGCGGAGACAGGACCCCGACCAGGGAGCTGTTTTTT
TRBD2 TRBJ2-7 TRBV11-1 18 few CASSFYSSGQPRSYEQYF TGTGCCAGCAGCTTTTATTCTAGCGGGCAACCTCGTTCCTACGAGCAGTACTTC
NA TRBJ2-7 TRBV18 14 NA CASSPGQFLYEQYF TGTGCCAGCTCCCCTGGACAGTTTCTCTACGAGCAGTACTTC
NA TRBJ2-7 TRBV6-5 15 NA CASSYEAGTPYEQYF TGTGCCAGCAGTTACGAGGCGGGCACCCCCTACGAGCAGTACTTC
TRBD2 TRBJ2-7 TRBV4-2 16 NA CASSQEYLAGSREQYF TGTGCCAGCAGCCAAGAGTACCTAGCGGGGTCCCGCGAGCAGTACTTC